This T cell receptor (beta chain) originates from a study of tumor-infiltrating lymphocytes in primary liver carcinoma. Blood RNA came from unsorted whole blood; germline DNA was also extracted. Total RNA amounting to 500 ng was the source from which TCR beta cDNA was made with a constant-region primer. ARM-PCR, slightly modified, supplied the TCR beta libraries through three nested multiplex PCR rounds. It was with TRBV1-TRBV30 forward primers and a C-beta reverse primer that the first two PCR rounds were run, at around 11 cycles each. TCRdb re-analysed the multiplex PCR reads in MiXCR, keeping a single row per CDR3 protein. The sample has approximately 210,000 distinct CDR3 sequences, 65% seen once; the top ten hold around 7.1%. This clonotype has more than one count but fewer than ten. Germline V CDR1 and CDR2: MDHEN, SYDVKM. V lost 3 bases and J 8 bases, leaving 10 bases between the germline ends. This CDR3 is built from 12 residues.

This sequence originates from a woman aged 55-69 years with primary liver carcinoma and hepatitis B virus infection. Sequenced sample: peripheral blood. The chain recombines TRBV28 with TRBJ1-2; maybe TRBD1 (5 bases). CDR3 sequence (DNA): TGTGCCAGCAGTTTCCCGGCAGGGGGCTACACCTTC. As protein: CASSFPAGGYTF.